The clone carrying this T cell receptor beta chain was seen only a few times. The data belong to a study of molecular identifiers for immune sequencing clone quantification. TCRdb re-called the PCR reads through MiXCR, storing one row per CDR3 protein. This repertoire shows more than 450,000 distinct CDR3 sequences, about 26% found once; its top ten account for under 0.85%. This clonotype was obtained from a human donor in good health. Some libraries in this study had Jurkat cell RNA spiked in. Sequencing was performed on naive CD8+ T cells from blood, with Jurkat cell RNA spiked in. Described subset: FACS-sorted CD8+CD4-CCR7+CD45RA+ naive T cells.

CDR3 in amino acids: CASSPEWGRGGTYEQYF. CDR3 bases: TGTGCCAGCAGTCCCGAATGGGGGCGCGGCGGAACCTACGAGCAGTACTTC. The chain uses TRBV28 and TRBJ2-7; D perhaps matches TRBD1 (6 bases). V shed 5 bases and J shed 2 bases, with 22 bases lying between them. Germline assignment: CDR1 MDHEN and CDR2 SYDVKM. The CDR3 consists of 17 residues.